The entry below describes one TCR beta chain. The target antigen is unknown. These data originate in a study of T cell responses to AZD1222 COVID-19 vaccine. Study observations and caveats: There were vaccine-associated CD4 TCRs across spike, dominant at 160-218 and 743-854. Clonal diversity was possibly underestimated, and white British individuals and females predominated among donors.

Repertoires were generated with immunoSEQ multiplex PCR, while TCRdb's copy carries only in-frame clones and drops some. The sample carries about 110,000 clones, roughly 86% recorded once. The sample was peripheral blood, taken on day 0 of AZD1222 vaccination. The sequence came from an adult in good health.

This chain's CDR3 is CASSPGRAGTEAFF. CDR3 bases: TGTGCCAGCAGTCCCGGCAGGGCGGGAACTGAAGCTTTCTTT. The V gene is TRBV6-6, the J gene TRBJ1-1; maybe TRBD1 (5 bases). The CDR3 runs to 14 residues. Germline lookup yields CDR1 MNHNY and CDR2 SVGAGI (reference sequence). Trimming removed 5 bases from V and 5 bases from J, with 15 bases in between.